The clone carrying this TCR beta chain has only a few counts. This entry comes from a study of blood T cell repertoires in COVID-19. Study at large: The United States, Italy and Spain were the sources of the acute and convalescent COVID-19 samples. The cDNA or gDNA used as material had been derived from T cells, B-cell-depleted T cells, or PBMCs.

Per the authors' pipeline: Quantification of nucleated cells was approximated via reference gene primer amplification. Profiled with immunoSEQ multiplex PCR; TCRdb holds only in-frame clones, not every one. V, J and clone size reflect that table, while D and trimming were determined from the DNA. Found here are 150,000 to 200,000 clones, approximately 88% of them singletons; the top ten hold under 4.5%. After removal of 7 bases from V and 0 bases from J, the junction contained 1 base not matched to a gene. Looked up from germline, CDR1 is SGDLS and CDR2 is YYNGEE. The CDR3 has 14 residues. The rearrangement links TRBV9 to TRBJ2-2, with TRBD1 identical over 9 bases. This receptor was obtained from a woman aged 25 to 39 with acute or convalescent COVID-19. The sequencing input was peripheral blood. DNA of the CDR3: TGTGCCAGCCGACAGGGGGCGAACACCGGGGAGCTGTTTTTT. It yields the protein CASRQGANTGELFF.